This TCR beta chain was sequenced during a study of blood T cell repertoires in COVID-19. Trimming stripped 0 bases from V and 8 bases from J, with 13 bases between. There are 14 residues in the CDR3. Germline V gives CDR1 SGDLS, CDR2 YYNGEE. Per the original data handling: Counts of nucleated cells, estimated from reference gene primer amplification, were obtained. Profiled with immunoSEQ multiplex PCR; TCRdb holds only in-frame clones, not every one. The V and J calls and clone size were taken over from that table, and D and trimming were inferred from the DNA. Among some 170,000 clones listed, about 79% were seen once. The study assigned cohorts using participant-reported clinical history.

The sample consisted of PBMCs or T cells enriched from blood (not recorded which). The V and J genes are TRBV9 and TRBJ2-3; D possibly corresponds to TRBD2 (5 bases). The receptor comes from a man aged 50 to 59 who had recovered from COVID-19. CDR3 nucleotide sequence: TGTGCCAGCAGCGTAGGTGGGAGCGTCACTACGCAGTATTTT. It yields the protein CASSVGGSVTTQYF. Full variable domain (missing parts from reference TRBV9 and TRBJ2-3): DSGVTQTPKHLITATGQRVTLRCSPRSGDLSVYWYQQSLDQGLQFLIQYYNGEERAKGNILERFSAQQFPDLHSELNLSSLELGDSALYFCASSVGGSVTTQYFGPGTRLTVL.